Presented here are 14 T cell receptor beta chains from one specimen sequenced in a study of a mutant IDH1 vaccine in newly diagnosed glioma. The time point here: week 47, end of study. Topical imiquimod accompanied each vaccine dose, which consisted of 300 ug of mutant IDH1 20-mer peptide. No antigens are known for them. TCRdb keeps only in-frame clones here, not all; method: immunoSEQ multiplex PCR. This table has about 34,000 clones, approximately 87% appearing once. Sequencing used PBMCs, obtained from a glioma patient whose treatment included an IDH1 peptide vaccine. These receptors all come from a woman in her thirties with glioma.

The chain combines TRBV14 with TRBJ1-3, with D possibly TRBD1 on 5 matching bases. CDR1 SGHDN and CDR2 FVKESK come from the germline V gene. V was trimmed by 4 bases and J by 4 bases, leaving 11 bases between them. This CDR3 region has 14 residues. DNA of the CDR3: TGTGCCAGCAGCCGAGCAGGGCGGGGAAACACCATATATTTT. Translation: CASSRAGRGNTIYF. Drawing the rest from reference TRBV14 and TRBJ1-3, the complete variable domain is EAGVTQFPSHSVIEKGQTVTLRCDPISGHDNLYWYRRVMGKEIKFLLHFVKESKQDESGMPNNRFLAERTGGTYSTLKVQPAELEDSGVYFCASSRAGRGNTIYFGEGSWLTVV.

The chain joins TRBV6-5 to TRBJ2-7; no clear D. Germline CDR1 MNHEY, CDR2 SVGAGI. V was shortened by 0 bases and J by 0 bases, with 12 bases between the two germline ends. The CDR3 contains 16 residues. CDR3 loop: CASSYSIGWSSYEQYF. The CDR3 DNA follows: TGTGCCAGCAGTTACTCGATTGGTTGGAGCTCCTACGAGCAGTACTTC.

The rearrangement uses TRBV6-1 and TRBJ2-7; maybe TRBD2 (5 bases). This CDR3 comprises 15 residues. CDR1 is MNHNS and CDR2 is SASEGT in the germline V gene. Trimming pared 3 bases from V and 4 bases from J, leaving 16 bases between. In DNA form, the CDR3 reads TGTGCCAGCAGTGAGGAGGCCACAAAGTTTTACGAGCAGTACTTC. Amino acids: CASSEEATKFYEQYF.

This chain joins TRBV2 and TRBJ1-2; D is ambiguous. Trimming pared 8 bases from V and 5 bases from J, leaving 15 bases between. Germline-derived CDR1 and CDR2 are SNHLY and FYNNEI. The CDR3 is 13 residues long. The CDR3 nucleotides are TGTGCCAGCTTTACCCCCTTCGGGTATGGCTACACCTTC. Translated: CASFTPFGYGYTF. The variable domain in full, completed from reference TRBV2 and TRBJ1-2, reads EPEVTQTPSHQVTQMGQEVILRCVPISNHLYFYWYRQILGQKVEFLVSFYNNEISEKSEIFDDQFSVERPDGSNFTLKIRSTKLEDSAMYFCASFTPFGYGYTFGSGTRLTVV.

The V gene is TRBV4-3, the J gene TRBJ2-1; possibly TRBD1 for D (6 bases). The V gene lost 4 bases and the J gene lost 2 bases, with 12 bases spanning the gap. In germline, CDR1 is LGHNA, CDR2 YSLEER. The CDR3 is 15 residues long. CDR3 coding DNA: TGCGCCAGCAGCCTGGACAGTCCTCCCTACAATGAGCAGTTCTTC. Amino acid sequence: CASSLDSPPYNEQFF.

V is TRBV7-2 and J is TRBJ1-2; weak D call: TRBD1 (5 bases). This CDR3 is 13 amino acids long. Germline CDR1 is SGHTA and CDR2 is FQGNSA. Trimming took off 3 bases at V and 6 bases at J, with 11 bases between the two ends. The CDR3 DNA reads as TGTGCCAGCAGCTTGGCAGGGAGGGATGGCTACACCTTC. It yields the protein CASSLAGRDGYTF. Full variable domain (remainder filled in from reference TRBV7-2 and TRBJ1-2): GAGVSQSPSNKVTEKGKDVELRCDPISGHTALYWYRQSLGQGLEFLIYFQGNSAPDKSGLPSDRFSAERTGGSVSTLTIQRTQQEDSAVYLCASSLAGRDGYTFGSGTRLTVV.

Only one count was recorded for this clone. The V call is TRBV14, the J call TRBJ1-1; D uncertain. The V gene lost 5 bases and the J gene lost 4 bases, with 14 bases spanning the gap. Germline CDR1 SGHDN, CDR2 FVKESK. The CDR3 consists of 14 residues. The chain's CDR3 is CASSFQPVRTEAFF. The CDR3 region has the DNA TGTGCCAGCAGCTTTCAACCGGTACGCACTGAAGCTTTCTTT.

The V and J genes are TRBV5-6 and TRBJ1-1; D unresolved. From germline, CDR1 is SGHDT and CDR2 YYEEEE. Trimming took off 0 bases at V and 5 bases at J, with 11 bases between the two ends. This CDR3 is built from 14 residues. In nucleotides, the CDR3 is TGTGCCAGCAGCTTGGGCCCGGCAGGAACTGAAGCTTTCTTT. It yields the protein CASSLGPAGTEAFF.

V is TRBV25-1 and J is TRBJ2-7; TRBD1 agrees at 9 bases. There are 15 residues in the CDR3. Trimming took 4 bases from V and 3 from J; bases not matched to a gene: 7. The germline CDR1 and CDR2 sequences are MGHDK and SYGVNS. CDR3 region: CASSGGTGFFYEQYF. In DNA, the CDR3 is TGTGCCAGCAGTGGGGGGACAGGGTTCTTCTACGAGCAGTACTTC.

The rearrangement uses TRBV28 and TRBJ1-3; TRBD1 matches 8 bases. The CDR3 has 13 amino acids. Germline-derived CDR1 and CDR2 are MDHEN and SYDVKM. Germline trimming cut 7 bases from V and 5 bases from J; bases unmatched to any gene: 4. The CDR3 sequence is CASKTGGRNTIYF. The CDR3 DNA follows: TGTGCCAGCAAAACAGGGGGGAGAAACACCATATATTTT. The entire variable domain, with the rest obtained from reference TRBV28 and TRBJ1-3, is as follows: DVKVTQSSRYLVKRTGEKVFLECVQDMDHENMFWYRQDPGLGLRLIYFSYDVKMKEKGDIPEGYSVSREKKERFSLILESASTNQTSMYLCASKTGGRNTIYFGEGSWLTVV.

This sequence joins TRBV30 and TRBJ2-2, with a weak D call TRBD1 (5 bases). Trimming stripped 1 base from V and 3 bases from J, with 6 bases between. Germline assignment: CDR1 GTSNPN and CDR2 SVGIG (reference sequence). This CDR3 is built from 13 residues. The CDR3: CAWSGQYTGELFF. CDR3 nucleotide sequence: TGTGCCTGGAGTGGACAGTACACCGGGGAGCTGTTTTTT.

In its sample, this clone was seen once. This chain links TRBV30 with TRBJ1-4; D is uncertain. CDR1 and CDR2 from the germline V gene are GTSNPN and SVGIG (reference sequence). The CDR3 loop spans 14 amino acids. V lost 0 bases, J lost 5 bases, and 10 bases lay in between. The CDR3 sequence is CAWSVLSFNEKLFF. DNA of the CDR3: TGTGCCTGGAGTGTACTCAGTTTCAATGAAAAACTGTTTTTT. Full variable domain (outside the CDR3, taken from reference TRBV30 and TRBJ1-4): SQTIHQWPATLVQPVGSPLSLECTVEGTSNPNLYWYRQAAGRGLQLLFYSVGIGQISSEVPQNLSASRPQDRQFILSSKKLLLSDSGFYLCAWSVLSFNEKLFFGSGTQLSVL.

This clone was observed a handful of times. CDR3 DNA sequence: TGTGCCAGCAGTTACAGGGATGACACTGAAGCTTTCTTT. It codes for CASSYRDDTEAFF. The chain couples TRBV6-5 to TRBJ1-1, with D unclear. In germline, CDR1 is MNHEY, CDR2 SVGAGI. The V gene lost 2 bases and the J gene lost 3 bases, with 7 bases spanning the gap. The CDR3 totals 13 residues.

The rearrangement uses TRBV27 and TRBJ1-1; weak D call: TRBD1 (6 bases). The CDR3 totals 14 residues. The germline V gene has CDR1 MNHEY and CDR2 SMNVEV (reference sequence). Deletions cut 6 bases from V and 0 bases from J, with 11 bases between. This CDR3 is CASRRQAVNTEAFF. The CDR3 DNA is TGTGCCAGCAGGCGACAGGCCGTGAACACTGAAGCTTTCTTT.